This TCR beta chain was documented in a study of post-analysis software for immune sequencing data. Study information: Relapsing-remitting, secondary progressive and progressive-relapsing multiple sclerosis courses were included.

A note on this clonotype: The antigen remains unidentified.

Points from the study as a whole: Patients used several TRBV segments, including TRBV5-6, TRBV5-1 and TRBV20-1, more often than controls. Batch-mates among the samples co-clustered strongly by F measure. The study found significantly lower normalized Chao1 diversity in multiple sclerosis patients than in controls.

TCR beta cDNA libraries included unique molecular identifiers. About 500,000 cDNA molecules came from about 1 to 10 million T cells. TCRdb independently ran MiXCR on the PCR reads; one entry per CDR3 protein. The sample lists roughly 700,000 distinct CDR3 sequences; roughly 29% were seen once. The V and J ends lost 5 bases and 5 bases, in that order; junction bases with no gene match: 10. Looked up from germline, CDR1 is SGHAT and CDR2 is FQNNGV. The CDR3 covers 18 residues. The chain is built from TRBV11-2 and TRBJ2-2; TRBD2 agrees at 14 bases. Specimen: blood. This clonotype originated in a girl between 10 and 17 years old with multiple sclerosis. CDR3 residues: CASSPRTSGRPGTGELFF. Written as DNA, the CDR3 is TGTGCCAGCAGCCCACGGACTAGCGGGAGGCCGGGGACCGGGGAGCTGTTTTTT.